These 27 T cell receptor beta chains share one sample of origin, sequenced in a study of shared clonotypes between healthy human individuals. Sequenced by immunoSEQ multiplex PCR; TCRdb stores in-frame clones only, minus some. The sample shows 1.5 million to 2.5 million clones, just under 95% of them seen only once. The naive CD8 fraction comprised CD45RO-negative cells positively selected for CCR7 and excluded terminally differentiated effector memory CD45RA+ cells. The sample taken for sequencing was naive CD8+ T cells sorted from blood. These receptors were collected from a man between 18 and 35 years old in good health.

The chain employs TRBV4-1 and TRBJ2-2, with 10 nucleotides matching TRBD2. CDR1 and CDR2 from the germline V gene are MGHRA and YSYEKL. V was clipped by 0 bases and J by 5 bases; unmatched bases: 9. This CDR3 is 18 amino acids long. CDR3 sequence (DNA): TGCGCCAGCAGCCAAGATGCCCTAGCGGGAGCTCCTACCGGGGAGCTGTTTTTT. It specifies CASSQDALAGAPTGELFF.

The rearrangement joins TRBV28 to TRBJ2-2; TRBD1 matches 10 bases. CDR3 length: 16 residues. Germline assignment: CDR1 MDHEN and CDR2 SYDVKM. Trimming removed 5 bases from V and 4 bases from J; junction bases left unmatched: 7. The CDR3 bases are TGTGCCAGCAGTCCCTGGACAGGGGGGGGCACCGGGGAGCTGTTTTTT. Translating it yields CASSPWTGGGTGELFF.

This clone was detected only a few times. The chain is built from TRBV7-9 and TRBJ2-2; the D gene is possibly TRBD2 (6 bases). Germline loops: CDR1 SEHNR, CDR2 FQNEAQ (reference sequence). CDR3 size: 15 residues. Deletions cut 1 base from V and 9 bases from J, with 15 bases between. CDR3 bases: TGTGCCAGCAGCTTAGTTGGCGGGGCGTCCTGGGAGCTGTTTTTT. It specifies CASSLVGGASWELFF.

The V call is TRBV15, the J call TRBJ2-5, with 12 positions matching TRBD1. The J segment lost 4 bases and the V segment lost 3 bases, leaving 6 bases of the junction unmatched. This CDR3 comprises 16 residues. Per the germline V gene, CDR1 is LNHNV and CDR2 is YYDKDF (reference sequence). CDR3 in DNA: TGTGCCACCAGCAGGGAGGGACAGGGGGCGCGAGAGACCCAGTACTTC. It codes for CATSREGQGARETQYF.

Of note for this clone: Other DNA sequences from this sample encode an identical CDR3 as well. The chain employs TRBV29-1 and TRBJ2-7; possibly TRBD2 for D (6 bases). Trimming removed 6 bases at V and 1 base at J, with 13 bases between. Germline V gene sequence: CDR1 SQVTM, CDR2 ANQGSEA. The CDR3 contains 13 residues. For the CDR3, the DNA is TGCAGCGTACTTAGGAGGGGTTCCTACGAGCAGTACTTC. It specifies CSVLRRGSYEQYF.

The chain joins TRBV5-6 to TRBJ2-3, with D possibly TRBD2 on 5 matching bases. V was trimmed by 4 bases and J by 2 bases, leaving 11 bases between them. Per the germline V gene, CDR1 is SGHDT and CDR2 is YYEEEE. This CDR3 region has 14 residues. The CDR3, as DNA: TGTGCCAGCAGCCTACAACTAGACACAGATACGCAGTATTTT. This gives the protein CASSLQLDTDTQYF. Filled out from reference TRBV5-6 and TRBJ2-3, the complete variable domain reads DAGVTQSPTHLIKTRGQQVTLRCSPKSGHDTVSWYQQALGQGPQFIFQYYEEEERQRGNFPDRFSGHQFPNYSSELNVNALLLGDSALYLCASSLQLDTDTQYFGPGTRLTVL.

The chain combines TRBV13 with TRBJ2-5; 13 bases line up with TRBD2. Trimming cost V 4 bases and J 3 bases; bases outside gene matches: 5. Germline V gene sequence: CDR1 PRHDT, CDR2 FYEKMQ (reference sequence). CDR3 length equals 16 residues. For the CDR3, the DNA is TGTGCCAGCAGCTCAACCGGACTAGCGGGGGAAGAGACCCAGTACTTC. Translated, it gives CASSSTGLAGEETQYF. The full variable domain, completed using reference TRBV13 and TRBJ2-5, is AAGVIQSPRHLIKEKRETATLKCYPIPRHDTVYWYQQGPGQDPQFLISFYEKMQSDKGSIPDRFSAQQFSDYHSELNMSSLELGDSALYFCASSSTGLAGEETQYFGPGTRLLVL.

The chain is built from TRBV6-1 and TRBJ1-3; tentative D call: TRBD1 (6 bases). The CDR3 covers 15 residues. Germline-derived CDR1 and CDR2 are MNHNS and SASEGT. The germline V and J ends were trimmed by 3 bases and 2 bases, with 11 bases remaining between them. The CDR3, as DNA: TGTGCCAGCAGTGATGGGACAATGGCTGGAAACACCATATATTTT. It codes for CASSDGTMAGNTIYF.

A note on this clone: A junction boundary mismatches the germline segment, possibly from a read error. The rearrangement joins TRBV7-7 to TRBJ2-1; the D call may be TRBD1 or TRBD2 (6 bases each). This CDR3 has 15 residues. CDR1 SSHAT and CDR2 FNYEAQ come from the germline V gene (reference sequence). This chain's CDR3 is CASSLRRGDYNEQFF. In nucleotides, the CDR3 is TGTGCTAGCAGCTTAAGAAGGGGGGACTACAATGAGCAGTTCTTC.

Written as DNA, the CDR3 is TGTGCCAGCAGGCGAGAACAGGGGGCCACTGAAGCTTTCTTT. This sequence encodes CASRREQGATEAFF. This chain links TRBV7-9 with TRBJ1-1, with 9 bases lining up with TRBD1. This CDR3 contains 14 residues. Germline V gene lookup returns CDR1 SEHNR and CDR2 FQNEAQ (reference sequence). The junction had 6 bases not matched to a gene; V was cut back by 6 bases and J by 4 bases.

The gene calls are TRBV11-2 and TRBJ2-3; D call uncertain. CDR3 size: 16 residues. V was trimmed by 2 bases and J by 1 base, leaving 13 bases between them. Germline assignment: CDR1 SGHAT and CDR2 FQNNGV. In DNA, the CDR3 is TGTGCCAGCAGCTTAACCGGGTCCCTCGGCACAGATACGCAGTATTTT. As protein: CASSLTGSLGTDTQYF.

This clone was observed a single time. The rearrangement joins TRBV19 to TRBJ2-7; 7 bases match TRBD1. V gave up 1 base and J gave up 6 bases; unmatched junction bases: 3. The germline CDR1 and CDR2 sequences are LNHDA and SQIVND (reference sequence). This CDR3 is built from 13 residues. CDR3 in amino acids: CASSIGGGGEQYF. The CDR3 bases are TGTGCCAGTAGTATAGGAGGGGGCGGCGAGCAGTACTTC.

The gene calls are TRBV9 and TRBJ2-3; 9 bases fit TRBD2. CDR1 SGDLS and CDR2 YYNGEE come from the germline V gene. V dropped 0 bases and J dropped 2; count of bases not matched to a gene: 4. CDR3 length: 16 amino acids. The CDR3 bases are TGTGCCAGCAGCGTAGGAGTAGCGGGGGACACAGATACGCAGTATTTT. This gives the protein CASSVGVAGDTDTQYF.

V usage is TRBV19 and J usage is TRBJ2-7, with D possibly TRBD1 on 5 matching bases. V was clipped by 2 bases and J by 1 base, with 12 bases between them. The germline V gene encodes CDR1 LNHDA and CDR2 SQIVND (reference sequence). This CDR3 has 15 amino acids. As DNA, the CDR3 is TGTGCCAGTAGTATACTCCCAGGGTCTTCCTACGAGCAGTACTTC. Protein product: CASSILPGSSYEQYF.

This clone is a singleton in its sample. The CDR3 region has the DNA TGTGCCAGCACCCTGCAGGGCGGCCCTTTGAGCTCCTACGAGCAGTACTTC. Amino acids: CASTLQGGPLSSYEQYF. The chain recombines TRBV7-2 with TRBJ2-7; tentative D call: TRBD1 (5 bases). The V end lost 7 bases, the J end lost 0 bases, and 22 bases lay between the germline ends. Germline V gives CDR1 SGHTA, CDR2 FQGNSA. CDR3 size: 17 residues. Based on the CDR3 plus reference TRBV7-2 and TRBJ2-7, the full variable domain is GAGVSQSPSNKVTEKGKDVELRCDPISGHTALYWYRQSLGQGLEFLIYFQGNSAPDKSGLPSDRFSAERTGGSVSTLTIQRTQQEDSAVYLCASTLQGGPLSSYEQYFGPGTRLTVT.

This clone has just one count. The J gene is TRBJ2-2, the V gene TRBV27; tentative D call: TRBD2 (6 bases). Trimming took off 2 bases at V and 7 bases at J, with 14 bases between the two ends. CDR1 MNHEY and CDR2 SMNVEV come from the germline V gene (reference sequence). This CDR3 spans 15 amino acids. The chain's CDR3 is CASSLAITSIGELFF. Here the CDR3 DNA reads TGTGCCAGCAGTTTAGCCATTACTAGCATCGGGGAGCTGTTTTTT.

This chain links TRBV27 with TRBJ2-7; D may correspond to TRBD1 or TRBD2 (6 bases each). Germline lookup yields CDR1 MNHEY and CDR2 SMNVEV (reference sequence). The CDR3 totals 12 residues. V was clipped by 5 bases and J by 7 bases, with 12 bases between them. The CDR3, as DNA: TGTGCCAGCAGTATTGGGGGGCGAGAGCAGTACTTC. Protein product: CASSIGGREQYF.

Details on this clone: The same CDR3 arises from other DNA sequences in this sample as well. J is TRBJ1-5 and V is TRBV6-5; the match to TRBD1 covers 7 bases. Looked up from germline, CDR1 is MNHEY and CDR2 is SVGAGI. There are 14 residues in the CDR3. V was clipped by 6 bases and J by 2 bases; unmatched bases: 4. The CDR3 protein is CASSSGTGNQPQHF. CDR3 DNA sequence: TGTGCCAGCAGCTCCGGGACAGGCAATCAGCCCCAGCATTTT.

The genes are TRBV5-6 and TRBJ2-1; 8 bases map to TRBD2. The ends lost 5 bases at V and 3 bases at J; junction bases unmatched: 4. Germline V gene data show CDR1 as SGHDT and CDR2 as YYEEEE. CDR3 length equals 14 residues. The CDR3 sequence: CASRGAGVYNEQFF. CDR3 coding DNA: TGTGCCAGCAGAGGAGCGGGAGTCTACAATGAGCAGTTCTTC.

The chain employs TRBV7-9 and TRBJ1-1, with D possibly being TRBD1 (5 bases). There are 15 residues in the CDR3. Germline CDR1 is SEHNR and CDR2 is FQNEAQ (reference sequence). V dropped 8 bases and J dropped 0 bases, with 16 bases sitting between them. CDR3 sequence reads: CASRLEGSMNTEAFF. The CDR3 DNA reads as TGTGCCAGCCGACTGGAGGGGTCCATGAACACTGAAGCTTTCTTT. The full variable domain, completed using reference TRBV7-9 and TRBJ1-1, is DTGVSQNPRHKITKRGQNVTFRCDPISEHNRLYWYRQTLGQGPEFLTYFQNEAQLEKSRLLSDRFSAERPKGSFSTLEIQRTEQGDSAMYLCASRLEGSMNTEAFFGQGTRLTVV.

The chain carries TRBV27 and TRBJ1-6, with D possibly being TRBD1 (6 bases). CDR1 is MNHEY, CDR2 SMNVEV, per germline (reference sequence). CDR3 size: 16 residues. V was trimmed by 8 bases and J by 4 bases, leaving 18 bases between them. CDR3 region: CASSSDSGVYNSPLHF. The DNA for the CDR3 is TGTGCCAGCTCTTCAGACTCAGGGGTGTATAATTCACCCCTCCACTTT.

This chain's CDR3 is CATSSGGTDTQYF. In DNA, the CDR3 is TGTGCCACGAGTAGCGGGGGCACAGATACGCAGTATTTT. The chain recombines TRBV6-1 with TRBJ2-3, with 8 positions matching TRBD2. The ends lost 10 bases at V and 1 base at J; junction bases unmatched: 4. The CDR3 loop spans 13 amino acids. CDR1 MNHNS and CDR2 SASEGT come from the germline V gene.

V gene TRBV6-1 combines with J gene TRBJ2-7; maybe TRBD2 (5 bases). CDR3 length: 14 residues. V was shortened by 1 base and J by 3 bases, with 10 bases between the two germline ends. Germline values: CDR1 MNHNS, CDR2 SASEGT. For the CDR3, the DNA is TGTGCCAGCAGTGAAGGGGCCGGGGTCTACGAGCAGTACTTC. This codes for CASSEGAGVYEQYF.

The chain combines TRBV11-3 with TRBJ2-4; TRBD1 agrees at 7 bases. CDR1 SGHNT and CDR2 YENEEA come from the germline V gene. Trimming cost V 5 bases and J 0 bases; bases outside gene matches: 4. CDR3 length: 15 amino acids. The CDR3 nucleotides are TGTGCCAGCAGCGCGGACAGGATAGCCAAAAACATTCAGTACTTC. Translating gives CASSADRIAKNIQYF.

J is TRBJ2-2 and V is TRBV28; no clear D. Germline loops: CDR1 MDHEN, CDR2 SYDVKM. The V gene lost 3 bases and the J gene lost 1 base, with 9 bases spanning the gap. The CDR3 length is 15 residues. Here the CDR3 DNA reads TGTGCCAGCAGTTTCGAGGCGTGGAACACCGGGGAGCTGTTTTTT. Encoded protein: CASSFEAWNTGELFF.

V and J are TRBV4-1 and TRBJ2-3; D tentatively fits TRBD1 or TRBD2 (5 bases each). CDR1 is MGHRA, CDR2 YSYEKL, per germline. The CDR3 length is 13 residues. V gave up 3 bases and J gave up 8 bases, with 12 bases separating them. The CDR3 bases are TGCGCCAGCAGCCAGGGGGTCGGCGGTACGCAGTATTTT. It is translated as CASSQGVGGTQYF.

This clone occurred once. The chain has TRBV1 and TRBJ2-2; the table calls TRBD2, which could not be checked here. TRBV1 constitutes a pseudogene. The length of the CDR3 is 16 residues. CDR3 in amino acids: CTSSPPLAADTGELFF. The CDR3 DNA reads TGCACCAGCAGCCCCCCCCTAGCGGCAGACACCGGGGAGCTGTTTTTT.